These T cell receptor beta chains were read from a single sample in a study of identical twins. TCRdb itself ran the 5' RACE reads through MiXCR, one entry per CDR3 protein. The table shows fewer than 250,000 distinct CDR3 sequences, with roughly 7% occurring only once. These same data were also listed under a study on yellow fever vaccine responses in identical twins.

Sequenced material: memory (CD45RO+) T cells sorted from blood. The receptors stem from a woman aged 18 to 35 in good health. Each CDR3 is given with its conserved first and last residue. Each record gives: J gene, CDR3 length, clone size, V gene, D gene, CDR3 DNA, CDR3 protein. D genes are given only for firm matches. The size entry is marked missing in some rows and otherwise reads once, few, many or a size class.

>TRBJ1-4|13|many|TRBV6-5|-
TGTGCCAGCAGTTGGACAGTTAATGAAAAACTGTTTTTT
CASSWTVNEKLFF
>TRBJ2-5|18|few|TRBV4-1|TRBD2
TGCGCCAGCAGCCAGGCCCTCGGTTCCCGCGGGAGCCAAGAGACCCAGTACTTC
CASSQALGSRGSQETQYF
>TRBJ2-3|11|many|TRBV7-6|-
TGTGCCAGCAGCTACGGGGATACGCAGTATTTT
CASSYGDTQYF
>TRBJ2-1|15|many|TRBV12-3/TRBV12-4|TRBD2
TGTGCCAGCAGGAATTTAGCGGGAGCCCACAATGAGCAGTTCTTC
CASRNLAGAHNEQFF
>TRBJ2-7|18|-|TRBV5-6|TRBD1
TGTGCCAGCAGCCTCGAACTGTTGGGGGACAGGGTTAGGGCGAGGCAGTACTTC
CASSLELLGDRVRARQYF
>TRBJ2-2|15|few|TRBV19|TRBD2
TGTGCCAGTAAAGGTCCTAGCGGGATCCCCGGGGAGCTGTTTTTT
CASKGPSGIPGELFF
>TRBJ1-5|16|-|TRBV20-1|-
TGCAGTGCTATTAGAGGTGGGGGGAAGAGCAATCAGCCCCAGCATTTT
CSAIRGGGKSNQPQHF
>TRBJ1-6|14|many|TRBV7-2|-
TGTGCCAGCAGCTTGGGTTGGGTGGAATCACCCCTCCACTTT
CASSLGWVESPLHF
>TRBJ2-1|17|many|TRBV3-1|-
TGTGCCAGCAGCCAAGAGGGGACTCCCAGCTCTACTGCAGAGCAGTTCTTC
CASSQEGTPSSTAEQFF
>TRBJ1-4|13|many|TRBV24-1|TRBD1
TGTGCCACCAGTAGACAGGGCGTCGGAAAACTGTTTTTT
CATSRQGVGKLFF
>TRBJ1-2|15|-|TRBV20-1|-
TGCAGTGCTAGAGATCATGGGGCAGGAGAATCGGGGTACACCTTC
CSARDHGAGESGYTF
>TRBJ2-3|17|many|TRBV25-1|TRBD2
TGTGCCAGCAGTGATGACGGCCTAGCGGGAGTGATAGATACGCAGTATTTT
CASSDDGLAGVIDTQYF
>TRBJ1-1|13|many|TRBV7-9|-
TGTGCCAGCAGCTTAGACGGGGGCACTGAAGCTTTCTTT
CASSLDGGTEAFF
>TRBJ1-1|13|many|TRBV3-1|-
TGTGCCAGCAGCCAAGTCCTTGGCACTGAAGCTTTCTTT
CASSQVLGTEAFF
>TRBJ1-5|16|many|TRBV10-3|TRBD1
TGTGCCATCAGCCAGAAAGGGGGCGAGCTGGGATCGGACCAGCATTTT
CAISQKGGELGSDQHF
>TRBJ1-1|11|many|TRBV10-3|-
TGTGCCACGTCGGGAGGAGTTGAAGCTTTCTTT
CATSGGVEAFF
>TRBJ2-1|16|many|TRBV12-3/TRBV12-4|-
TGTGCCAGCACCCGGCGGCGGGAAGAGGGGGACAATGAGCAGTTCTTC
CASTRRREEGDNEQFF
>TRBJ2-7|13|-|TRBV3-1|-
TGTGCCAGCAGCCAAGATGTAAGCTACGAGCAGTACTTC
CASSQDVSYEQYF
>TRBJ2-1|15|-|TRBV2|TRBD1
TGTGCCAGCAGTGAGGGACAGGGGGCCTCGGATGAGCAGTTCTTC
CASSEGQGASDEQFF
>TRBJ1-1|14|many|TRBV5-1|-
TGCGCCAGCAGCTTGGTAGCGGGGTCGACTGAAGCTTTCTTT
CASSLVAGSTEAFF
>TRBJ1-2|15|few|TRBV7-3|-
TGTGCCAGCAGCCCCACAGGGTCCCTCTCGACTGGCTACACCTTC
CASSPTGSLSTGYTF
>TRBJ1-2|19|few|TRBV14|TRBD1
TGTGCCAGCAGCCGCTCCGGGGACAGGGGACACGACCGGGGGTATGGCTACACCTTC
CASSRSGDRGHDRGYGYTF
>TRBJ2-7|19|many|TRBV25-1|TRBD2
TGTGCCAGCAGTCGCCTTGGAGAGTCGGCGACTAGCGGCACCTACGAGCAGTACTTC
CASSRLGESATSGTYEQYF
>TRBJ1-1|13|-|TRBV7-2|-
TGTGCCAGCAGCTTTGGGTCCTTAACTGAAGCTTTCTTT
CASSFGSLTEAFF
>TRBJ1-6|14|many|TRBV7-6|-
TGTGCCAGCAGCTTAGCGGGACAAAGATCACCCCTCCACTTT
CASSLAGQRSPLHF
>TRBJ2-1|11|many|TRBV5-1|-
TGCGCCAGTACCGACAGCAATGAGCAGTTCTTC
CASTDSNEQFF
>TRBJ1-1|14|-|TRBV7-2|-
TGTGCCAGCGGTACAGGGTATTGGTACACTGAAGCTTTCTTT
CASGTGYWYTEAFF
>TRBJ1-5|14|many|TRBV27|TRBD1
TGTGCCAGCAGTTTTCAGGGGGCGGCTCAGCCCCAGCATTTT
CASSFQGAAQPQHF
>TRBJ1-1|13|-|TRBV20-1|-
TGCAGTGCTAGTGGGCCTCGTGGGGCTGAAGCTTTCTTT
CSASGPRGAEAFF
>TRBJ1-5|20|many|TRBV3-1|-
TGTGCCAGCAGCCAAGGGGGGACCGGACGCGAAGGAAGAAGCAATCAGCCCCAGCATTTT
CASSQGGTGREGRSNQPQHF
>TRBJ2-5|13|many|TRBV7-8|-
TGTGCCAGCAGCTTAGTCCTAGCTGAGACCCAGTACTTC
CASSLVLAETQYF
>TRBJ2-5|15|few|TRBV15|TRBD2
TGTGCCACCAGCAGAGATGGTAGCGGGGGTCGGACCCAGTACTTC
CATSRDGSGGRTQYF
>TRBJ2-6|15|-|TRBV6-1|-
TGTGCCAGCAGTGAGGACACCTCTGGGGCCAACGTCCTGACTTTC
CASSEDTSGANVLTF
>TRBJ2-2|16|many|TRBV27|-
TGTGCCAGCAGTGACGGGGCTGCGGGCCACACCGGGGAGCTGTTTTTT
CASSDGAAGHTGELFF
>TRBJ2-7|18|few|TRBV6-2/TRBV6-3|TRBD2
TGTGCCAGCAGATCGCCGGGACTAGCGGGACTCTTGGGCATACGGCAGTACTTC
CASRSPGLAGLLGIRQYF
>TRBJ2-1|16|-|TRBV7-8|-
TGTGCCAGCAGCCCACAGGGCGGACTGAAGATTGGTGAGCAGTTCTTC
CASSPQGGLKIGEQFF
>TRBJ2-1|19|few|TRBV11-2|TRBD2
TGTGCCAGCAGCTTAGATGCTAGCGGGGGTCTTAGCTCCTACAATGAGCAGTTCTTC
CASSLDASGGLSSYNEQFF
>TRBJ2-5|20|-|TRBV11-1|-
TGTGCCAGCAGCTTCGTAGGGAGGGTGCGTGACAGGGCGTCCCAAGAGACCCAGTACTTC
CASSFVGRVRDRASQETQYF
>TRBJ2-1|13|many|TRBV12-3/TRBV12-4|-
TGTGCCAGCAGCGGGGCAGGCGGCAATGAGCAGTTCTTC
CASSGAGGNEQFF
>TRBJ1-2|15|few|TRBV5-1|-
TGCGCCAGCAGCTTGTTTGGGGACGCCGCCGGAGGCTACACCTTC
CASSLFGDAAGGYTF